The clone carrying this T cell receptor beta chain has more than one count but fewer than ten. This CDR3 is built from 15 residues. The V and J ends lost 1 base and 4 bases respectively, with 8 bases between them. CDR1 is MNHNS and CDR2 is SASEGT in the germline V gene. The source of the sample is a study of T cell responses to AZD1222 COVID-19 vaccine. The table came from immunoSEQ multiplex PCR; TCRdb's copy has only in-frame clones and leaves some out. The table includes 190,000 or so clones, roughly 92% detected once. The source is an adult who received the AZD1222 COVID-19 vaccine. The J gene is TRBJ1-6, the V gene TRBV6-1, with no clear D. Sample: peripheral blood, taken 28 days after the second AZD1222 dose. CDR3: CASSEVGKYNSPLHF. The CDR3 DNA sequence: TGTGCCAGCAGTGAAGTTGGGAAGTATAATTCACCCCTCCACTTT.